The clone carrying this T cell receptor (beta chain) turned up a few times. Its specificity is not known. Each case's diagnosis was confirmed by two pathologists on H&E. Nucleic acids came from premalignant or tumor cells enriched by macro-dissection. These data are taken from a study of immune evolution from preneoplasia to lung adenocarcinoma. Clones were read by immunoSEQ multiplex PCR, and TCRdb kept only the in-frame ones, dropping some. Seen here are over 30,000 clones, roughly 74% observed once, and the top ten hold around 6.1%. Regarding the study as a whole: Later-stage lesions appeared to have more T cells, more diversity, less clonality.

Source material: FFPE invasive lung adenocarcinoma tissue. This TCR came from a person aged 55 to 75 with lung adenocarcinoma.

The CDR3 region has the DNA TGTGCCAGCAGTTACTCGATACAGGGTGGTACTGAAGCTTTCTTT. This codes for CASSYSIQGGTEAFF. The V gene is TRBV6-5, the J gene TRBJ1-1; TRBD1 might be the D (6 bases). Trimming cost V 0 bases and J 5 bases, with 13 bases left between them. CDR3 length: 15 residues. Germline CDR1 MNHEY, CDR2 SVGAGI.